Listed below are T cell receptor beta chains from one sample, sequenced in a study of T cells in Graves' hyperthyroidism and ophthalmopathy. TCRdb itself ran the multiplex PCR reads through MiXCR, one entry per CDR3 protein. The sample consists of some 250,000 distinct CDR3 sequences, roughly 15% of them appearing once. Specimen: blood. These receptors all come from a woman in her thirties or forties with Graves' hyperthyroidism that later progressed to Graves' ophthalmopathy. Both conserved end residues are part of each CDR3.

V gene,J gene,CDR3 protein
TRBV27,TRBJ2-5,CASSLVGDYQETQYF
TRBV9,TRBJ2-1,CASGAGGTHNEQFF
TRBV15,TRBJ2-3,CATSRARSASGDTQYF
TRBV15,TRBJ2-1,CATSRGRVNEQFF
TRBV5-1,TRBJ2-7,CASSSRQGAHEQYF
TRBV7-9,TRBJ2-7,CASGTTGTRDEQYF
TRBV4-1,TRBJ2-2,CASSPILATFDSRGELFF
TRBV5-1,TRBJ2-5,CATGLGQGGGETQYF
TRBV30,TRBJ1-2,CAWADEGNYGYTF
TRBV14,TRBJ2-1,CASSFSRGKGNEQFF
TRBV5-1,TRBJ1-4,CASSSTETNEKLFF
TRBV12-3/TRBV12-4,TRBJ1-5,CASTPGVNQPQHF
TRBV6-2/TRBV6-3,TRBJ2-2,CASSYAPRGELFF
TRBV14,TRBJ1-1,CASQPGGPLLPIMNTEAFF
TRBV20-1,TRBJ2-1,CSDLAGDYNEQFF
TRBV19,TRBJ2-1,CASRWGVSGSEQFF
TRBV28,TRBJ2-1,CASSLFRIAPREQFF
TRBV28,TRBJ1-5,CASRSQGTGVVQPQHF
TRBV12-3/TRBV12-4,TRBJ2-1,CASSRTSDEQFF
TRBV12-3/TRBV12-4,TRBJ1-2,CASSLGDGANYGYTF
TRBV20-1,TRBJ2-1,CSAQGMGEQFF
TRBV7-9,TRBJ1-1,CASSLQTGADTEAFF
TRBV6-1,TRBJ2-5,CASRPIAGEETQYF
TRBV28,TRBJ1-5,CASSLSGKGQPQHF
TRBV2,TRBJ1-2,CASSEATQDSYGYTF